The 9 T cell receptor beta chains below come from one sample, sequenced in a study of T cell changes during pregnancy in multiple sclerosis. TCRdb's table, derived via immunoSEQ multiplex PCR, lists solely in-frame clones and lacks some. The sample carries about 46,000 clones, 90% to 95% recorded once. The sequencing here drew on CD8+ T cells from peripheral blood mononuclear cells, taken after pregnancy. The receptors stem from a female donor with multiple sclerosis, enrolled in a pregnancy study.

This clone appeared a single time. The CDR3 loop is CASSPSTDTQYF. The DNA of the CDR3 is TGTGCCAGCAGCCCATCCACAGATACGCAGTATTTT. The chain couples TRBV11-2 to TRBJ2-3; D gene uncertain. Between the trimmed V and J ends, which lost 5 bases and 2 bases, there was a span of 5 bases. The CDR3 is 12 residues long. Germline V CDR1 and CDR2: SGHAT, FQNNGV.

The chain carries TRBV2 and TRBJ2-1, with 7 bases aligning to TRBD1. The CDR3 has 13 amino acids. Germline V CDR1 and CDR2: SNHLY, FYNNEI. V lost 7 bases and J lost 4; bases outside the gene matches: 4. This CDR3 is CASNRQGYNEQFF. The CDR3 nucleotides read TGTGCCAGCAACCGACAGGGATACAATGAGCAGTTCTTC.

This chain joins TRBV28 and TRBJ2-7, with D possibly being TRBD2 (5 bases). The germline V and J ends were trimmed by 7 bases and 4 bases, with 17 bases remaining between them. Per the germline V gene, CDR1 is MDHEN and CDR2 is SYDVKM. This CDR3 has 14 residues. The CDR3 DNA reads as TGTGCCAGCACCTCCCGGACGGGGTCGTACGAGCAGTACTTC. Residues: CASTSRTGSYEQYF.

This CDR3 is CASSATSGRIYEQYF. The CDR3 nucleotides read TGTGCCAGCAGTGCGACTAGCGGGAGGATCTACGAGCAGTACTTC. V and J are TRBV27 and TRBJ2-7; the match to TRBD2 covers 13 bases. The CDR3 extends over 15 amino acids. Germline V gene data show CDR1 as MNHEY and CDR2 as SMNVEV (reference sequence). J was trimmed by 3 bases and V by 5 bases; bases with no gene match: 4.

The chain carries TRBV13 and TRBJ2-3, with D possibly being TRBD1 (5 bases). Germline V gene data show CDR1 as PRHDT and CDR2 as FYEKMQ (reference sequence). V lost 3 bases, J lost 5 bases, and 15 bases lay in between. The length of the CDR3 is 15 residues. The CDR3 region is CASSLRQPMGDTQYF. CDR3 sequence (DNA): TGTGCCAGCAGCTTGAGACAGCCCATGGGAGATACGCAGTATTTT.

The count of this clone is one. The genes are TRBV7-9 and TRBJ1-2; D possibly corresponds to TRBD1 (6 bases). This CDR3 region has 15 residues. The germline CDR1 and CDR2 sequences are SEHNR and FQNEAQ (reference sequence). V was cut by 5 bases and J by 5 bases, with 18 bases left in between. The CDR3 reads CASSHGTGFGYGYTF. The CDR3 nucleotides read TGTGCCAGCAGCCATGGAACAGGGTTTGGGTATGGCTACACCTTC. The variable domain in full, with the rest retrieved from reference TRBV7-9 and TRBJ1-2, is DTGVSQNPRHKITKRGQNVTFRCDPISEHNRLYWYRQTLGQGPEFLTYFQNEAQLEKSRLLSDRFSAERPKGSFSTLEIQRTEQGDSAMYLCASSHGTGFGYGYTFGSGTRLTVV.

The chain uses TRBV10-3 and TRBJ2-7; D perhaps matches TRBD2 (5 bases). Germline CDR1 and CDR2: ENHRY and SYGVKD. The V end was cut by 2 bases, the J end by 0 bases, with 11 bases between. CDR3 length equals 15 residues. The CDR3 reads CAISEVLGLSYEQYF. For the CDR3, the DNA is TGTGCCATCAGTGAGGTTCTAGGACTCTCCTACGAGCAGTACTTC.

The V and J genes are TRBV5-8 and TRBJ2-7, with 12 bases matching TRBD1. In germline, CDR1 is SGHTS, CDR2 YDEGEE. Trimming removed 4 bases from V and 4 bases from J; junction bases left unmatched: 9. The CDR3 consists of 16 residues. CDR3 in amino acids: CASSQNRGQGAYEQYF. The CDR3 DNA follows: TGTGCCAGCAGCCAAAATCGGGGACAGGGGGCTTACGAGCAGTACTTC.

The rearrangement uses TRBV7-6 and TRBJ2-7; D not resolved. The V end lost 1 base, the J end lost 6 bases, and 7 bases lay between the germline ends. This CDR3 is 12 amino acids long. CDR1 and CDR2 (germline): SGHVS, FNYEAQ. The CDR3, as DNA: TGTGCCAGCAGCTTAGATCCCAGCGAGCAGTACTTC. It is translated as CASSLDPSEQYF. The entire variable domain, with the rest obtained from reference TRBV7-6 and TRBJ2-7, is as follows: GAGVSQSPRYKVTKRGQDVALRCDPISGHVSLYWYRQALGQGPEFLTYFNYEAQQDKSGLPNDRFSAERPEGSISTLTIQRTEQRDSAMYRCASSLDPSEQYFGPGTRLTVT.